What follows describes a single T cell receptor (beta chain). Its antigen is currently unknown. The data were taken from a study of cytomegalovirus exposure and HLA in healthy donors. Study observations and caveats: Researchers counted around 180 TCR beta chains as cytomegalovirus-associated. Subsequent analysis revealed that first-cohort TCR clusters tended to co-occur in the 120 or so validation repertoires. Rare sequences made up most TCRs, while some public TCRs were found in many donors. Cytomegalovirus status was reportedly diagnosed by the classifier with high specificity and sensitivity.

The repertoire was sequenced with immunoSEQ multiplex PCR; TCRdb's copy has only in-frame clones and lacks some. The table lists a few hundred thousand clones, roughly 84% of them singletons. Germline assignment: CDR1 SGHNT and CDR2 YYREEE (reference sequence). The CDR3 runs to 14 residues. V was trimmed by 0 bases and J by 2 bases, leaving 8 bases between them. Sequenced input: PBMCs. The receptor comes from a young woman in good health and CMV-seropositive. This chain links TRBV5-4 with TRBJ1-2, with no clear D. CDR3 sequence: CASSLERRNYGYTF. CDR3 DNA sequence: TGTGCCAGCAGCTTGGAACGTAGAAACTATGGCTACACCTTC. Filled out from reference TRBV5-4 and TRBJ1-2, the complete variable domain reads ETGVTQSPTHLIKTRGQQVTLRCSSQSGHNTVSWYQQALGQGPQFIFQYYREEENGRGNFPPRFSGLQFPNYSSELNVNALELDDSALYLCASSLERRNYGYTFGSGTRLTVV.